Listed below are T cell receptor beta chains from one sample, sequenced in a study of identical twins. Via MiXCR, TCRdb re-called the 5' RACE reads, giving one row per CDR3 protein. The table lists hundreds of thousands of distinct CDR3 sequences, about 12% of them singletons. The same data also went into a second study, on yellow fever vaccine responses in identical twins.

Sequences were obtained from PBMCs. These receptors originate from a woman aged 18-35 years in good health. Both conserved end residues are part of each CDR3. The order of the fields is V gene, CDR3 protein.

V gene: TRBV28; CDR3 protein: CASMGGPGGRTDTQYF
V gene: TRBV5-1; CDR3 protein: CASSLEYEQFF
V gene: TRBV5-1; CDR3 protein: CASSIQQGMNTEAFF
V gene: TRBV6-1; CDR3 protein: CASSRQSNLYNEQFF
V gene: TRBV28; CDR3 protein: CASRRQGILYEQYF
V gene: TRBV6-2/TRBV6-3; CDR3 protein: CAGTGGKNYEQYF
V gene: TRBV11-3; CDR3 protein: CASSSQRERVF
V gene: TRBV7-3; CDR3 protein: CASSLRGLHEQFF
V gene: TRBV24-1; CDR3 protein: CATSDHRSSGNTIYF
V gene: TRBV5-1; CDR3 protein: CASSWVPYGGIVYEQYF
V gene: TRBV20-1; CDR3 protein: CSARTSGGGTQYF
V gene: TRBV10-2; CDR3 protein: CASARQVRNTEAFF
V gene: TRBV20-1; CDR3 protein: CSARDPEVAGWADTQYF
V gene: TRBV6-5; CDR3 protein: CASSYFAGETYEQYF
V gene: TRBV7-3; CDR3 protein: CASSLTPGTSGIDTQYF
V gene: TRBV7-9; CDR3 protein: CASSLGPSPGGEAFF
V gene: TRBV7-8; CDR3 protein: CASSPRWDRGMDTQYF
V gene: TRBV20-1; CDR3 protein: CSARSTGFGTGELFF
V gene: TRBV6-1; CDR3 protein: CASRADRGRNNSPLHF
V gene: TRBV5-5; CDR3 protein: CASRGTGMAATNEKLFF
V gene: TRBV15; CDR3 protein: CATSSPRDRDTDTQYF
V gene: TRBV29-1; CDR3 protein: CSVEERAGYTF
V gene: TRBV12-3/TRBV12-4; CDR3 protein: CASTPPGNTGELFF
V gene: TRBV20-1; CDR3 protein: CSARGTQETQYF
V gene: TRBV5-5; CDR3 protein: CASSLKGLTSVTDTQYF
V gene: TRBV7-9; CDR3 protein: CASSPWSKETQYF
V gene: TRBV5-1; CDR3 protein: CASSSGGLTFEQFF
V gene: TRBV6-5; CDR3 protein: CASSYLRADTGELFF